The 17 T cell receptor beta chains given below trace back to one sample, sequenced in a study of blood T cell repertoires in COVID-19. Assay used: immunoSEQ multiplex PCR; TCRdb lists only in-frame clones, some missing. Of around 140,000 clones listed, 85% to 90% are singletons. Sequencing was performed on peripheral blood. Receptors were obtained from a young man with COVID-19, enrolled during active disease.

This sequence joins TRBV5-8 and TRBJ2-2, with D possibly TRBD2 on 5 matching bases. V was shortened by 0 bases and J by 3 bases, with 6 bases between the two germline ends. The CDR3 sequence is 14 residues long. Germline CDR1 reads SGHTS; CDR2 reads YDEGEE. This chain's CDR3 is CASSLGADTGELFF. The CDR3 DNA reads TGTGCCAGCAGCTTGGGAGCGGACACCGGGGAGCTGTTTTTT. Full variable domain (rest looked up from reference TRBV5-8 and TRBJ2-2): EAGVTQSPTHLIKTRGQQATLRCSPISGHTSVYWYQQALGLGLQFLLWYDEGEERNRGNFPPRFSGRQFPNYSSELNVNALELEDSALYLCASSLGADTGELFFGEGSRLTVL.

The V gene is TRBV2, the J gene TRBJ1-5; D call uncertain. Germline CDR1 reads SNHLY; CDR2 reads FYNNEI. The CDR3 has 13 residues. V lost 4 bases and J 5 bases, leaving 9 bases between the germline ends. The CDR3: CASSVYLDQPQHF. CDR3 nucleotide sequence: TGTGCCAGCAGTGTCTACTTAGATCAGCCCCAGCATTTT.

This CDR3 is CASSYSQGVSYEQYF. The CDR3 DNA follows: TGTGCCAGCAGCTACTCACAGGGGGTCAGCTACGAGCAGTACTTC. The chain is built from TRBV11-2 and TRBJ2-7, with 8 bases matching TRBD1. Trimming removed 4 bases from V and 3 bases from J; junction bases left unmatched: 8. Germline values: CDR1 SGHAT, CDR2 FQNNGV. CDR3 size: 15 residues. The entire variable domain, with the rest obtained from reference TRBV11-2 and TRBJ2-7, is as follows: EAGVAQSPRYKIIEKRQSVAFWCNPISGHATLYWYQQILGQGPKLLIQFQNNGVVDDSQLPKDRFSAERLKGVDSTLKIQPAKLEDSAVYLCASSYSQGVSYEQYFGPGTRLTVT.

This clone was counted only a few times. The chain's CDR3 is CASSYSREDEQYF. CDR3 bases: TGTGCCAGCAGTTACTCACGGGAGGACGAGCAGTACTTC. V gene TRBV6-6 combines with J gene TRBJ2-7, with 7 positions matching TRBD2. The junction had 1 base not matched to a gene; V was cut back by 0 bases and J by 5 bases. Germline V gene lookup returns CDR1 MNHNY and CDR2 SVGAGI (reference sequence). This CDR3 is 13 amino acids long.

V gene TRBV5-4 combines with J gene TRBJ2-1, with 9 bases lining up with TRBD1. CDR1 is SGHNT, CDR2 YYREEE, per germline (reference sequence). There are 16 residues in the CDR3. V lost 4 bases to trimming and J lost 0 bases; unmatched junction nucleotides: 5. In DNA form, the CDR3 reads TGTGCCAGCAGCCCAAGGACAGGGGCCTCCTACAATGAGCAGTTCTTC. Its translation is CASSPRTGASYNEQFF.

The CDR3 loop reads CASTLLAGAHNEQFF. The CDR3 DNA follows: TGTGCCAGTACCCTTTTAGCGGGAGCCCACAATGAGCAGTTCTTC. The rearrangement joins TRBV19 to TRBJ2-1, with 9 bases aligning to TRBD2. V lost 7 bases, J lost 5 bases, and 9 bases stayed unmatched. The CDR3 is 15 residues long. Germline V lookup: CDR1 LNHDA, CDR2 SQIVND (reference sequence). The complete variable domain, with remaining parts taken from reference TRBV19 and TRBJ2-1, reads DGGITQSPKYLFRKEGQNVTLSCEQNLNHDAMYWYRQDPGQGLRLIYYSQIVNDFQKGDIAEGYSVSREKKESFPLTVTSAQKNPTAFYLCASTLLAGAHNEQFFGPGTRLTVL.

V and J are TRBV7-9 and TRBJ1-5, with a possible D match to TRBD1 (6 bases). The germline V gene has CDR1 SEHNR and CDR2 FQNEAQ (reference sequence). The CDR3 is 15 residues long. The V end was cut by 5 bases, the J end by 7 bases, with 18 bases between. The CDR3, as DNA: TGTGCCAGCAGCCTAGATACAGGGACCCTCCAGCCCCAGCATTTT. Its translation is CASSLDTGTLQPQHF.

V and J are TRBV9 and TRBJ2-1, with 9 bases lining up with TRBD1. CDR1 and CDR2 from the germline V gene are SGDLS and YYNGEE. V lost 4 bases to trimming and J lost 3 bases; unmatched junction nucleotides: 11. The CDR3 loop spans 17 amino acids. The CDR3 sequence: CASSFQGGQGRYNEQFF. CDR3 sequence (DNA): TGTGCCAGCAGCTTCCAGGGGGGACAGGGTCGCTACAATGAGCAGTTCTTC.

Comments on this clone: At one boundary the junction diverges from the germline segment, which might be a read error. The V call is TRBV7-9, the J call TRBJ1-4; D is perhaps TRBD1 (6 bases). The germline V gene has CDR1 SEHNR and CDR2 FQNEAQ (reference sequence). The CDR3 is 15 amino acids. This CDR3 reads CASSSPGTRNEKLLF. DNA for the CDR3: TGTGCCAGCAGCTCCCCCGGGACAAGGAATGAAAAACTGCTTTTT.

This chain connects TRBV20-1 to TRBJ1-3, with unresolved D. The V end lost 3 bases, the J end lost 0 bases, and 6 bases lay between the germline ends. Germline values: CDR1 DFQATT, CDR2 SNEGSKA (reference sequence). The CDR3 totals 13 residues. The CDR3 loop reads CSASGHSGNTIYF. In DNA, the CDR3 is TGCAGTGCTAGTGGGCACTCTGGAAACACCATATATTTT.

V usage is TRBV7-9 and J usage is TRBJ1-2; no clear D gene. The ends were cut back, 5 bases at V and 2 bases at J, with 12 bases in the middle. The CDR3 covers 14 residues. Germline V lookup: CDR1 SEHNR, CDR2 FQNEAQ (reference sequence). The CDR3 region has the DNA TGTGCCAGCAGCGCCCGGGGAGGCAACTATGGCTACACCTTC. It specifies CASSARGGNYGYTF.

The chain has TRBV28 and TRBJ2-7; TRBD2 agrees at 7 bases. CDR1 and CDR2 (germline): MDHEN, SYDVKM. The CDR3 contains 15 residues. Unmatched junction bases numbered 8, after V lost 5 bases and J lost 1 base. The CDR3 bases are TGTGCCAGCAGTCTCAATAGCGGGCCTTCCTACGAGCAGTACTTC. Its protein product is CASSLNSGPSYEQYF. The full variable domain, rest sourced from reference TRBV28 and TRBJ2-7, is DVKVTQSSRYLVKRTGEKVFLECVQDMDHENMFWYRQDPGLGLRLIYFSYDVKMKEKGDIPEGYSVSREKKERFSLILESASTNQTSMYLCASSLNSGPSYEQYFGPGTRLTVT.

The J gene is TRBJ1-1, the V gene TRBV9, with D unclear. The V and J ends lost 0 bases and 7 bases respectively, with 13 bases between them. Germline values: CDR1 SGDLS, CDR2 YYNGEE. The CDR3 is 14 residues long. This chain's CDR3 is CASSVDGELNEAFF. CDR3 in DNA: TGTGCCAGCAGCGTAGATGGGGAGTTGAATGAAGCTTTCTTT.

The chain has TRBV29-1 and TRBJ2-1, with TRBD1 as a possible D gene (6 bases). In germline, CDR1 is SQVTM, CDR2 ANQGSEA. V was pared by 5 bases and J by 3 bases, with 17 bases between. The CDR3 covers 15 residues. CDR3: CSVPTGQGGYNEQFF. Here the CDR3 DNA reads TGCAGCGTTCCCACAGGGCAGGGTGGCTACAATGAGCAGTTCTTC.

V gene TRBV29-1 combines with J gene TRBJ2-7; a possible D gene is TRBD1 (5 bases). This CDR3 is built from 14 residues. Per the germline V gene, CDR1 is SQVTM and CDR2 is ANQGSEA. The V end was cut by 3 bases, the J end by 0 bases, with 12 bases between. CDR3 sequence: CSVDPRGSSYEQYF. In DNA form, the CDR3 reads TGCAGCGTTGACCCAAGGGGCAGCTCCTACGAGCAGTACTTC.

This clone was seen a few times. This chain joins TRBV19 and TRBJ2-4, with D perhaps TRBD2 (6 bases). This CDR3 has 14 residues. Trimming left V 3 bases short and J 7 bases short, with 13 bases between. The germline V gene has CDR1 LNHDA and CDR2 SQIVND (reference sequence). Written as DNA, the CDR3 is TGTGCCAGTAGTATTTCGGCGGGATGGAACATTCAGTACTTC. Protein: CASSISAGWNIQYF.

The chain joins TRBV28 to TRBJ1-2; 10 bases line up with TRBD1. The CDR3 loop spans 15 amino acids. J lost 2 bases, V lost 6 bases, and 6 bases had no gene match. Germline V lookup: CDR1 MDHEN, CDR2 SYDVKM. The DNA of the CDR3 is TGTGCCAGCAGCTCGTTGACAGGGGGCAACTATGGCTACACCTTC. This sequence encodes CASSSLTGGNYGYTF.